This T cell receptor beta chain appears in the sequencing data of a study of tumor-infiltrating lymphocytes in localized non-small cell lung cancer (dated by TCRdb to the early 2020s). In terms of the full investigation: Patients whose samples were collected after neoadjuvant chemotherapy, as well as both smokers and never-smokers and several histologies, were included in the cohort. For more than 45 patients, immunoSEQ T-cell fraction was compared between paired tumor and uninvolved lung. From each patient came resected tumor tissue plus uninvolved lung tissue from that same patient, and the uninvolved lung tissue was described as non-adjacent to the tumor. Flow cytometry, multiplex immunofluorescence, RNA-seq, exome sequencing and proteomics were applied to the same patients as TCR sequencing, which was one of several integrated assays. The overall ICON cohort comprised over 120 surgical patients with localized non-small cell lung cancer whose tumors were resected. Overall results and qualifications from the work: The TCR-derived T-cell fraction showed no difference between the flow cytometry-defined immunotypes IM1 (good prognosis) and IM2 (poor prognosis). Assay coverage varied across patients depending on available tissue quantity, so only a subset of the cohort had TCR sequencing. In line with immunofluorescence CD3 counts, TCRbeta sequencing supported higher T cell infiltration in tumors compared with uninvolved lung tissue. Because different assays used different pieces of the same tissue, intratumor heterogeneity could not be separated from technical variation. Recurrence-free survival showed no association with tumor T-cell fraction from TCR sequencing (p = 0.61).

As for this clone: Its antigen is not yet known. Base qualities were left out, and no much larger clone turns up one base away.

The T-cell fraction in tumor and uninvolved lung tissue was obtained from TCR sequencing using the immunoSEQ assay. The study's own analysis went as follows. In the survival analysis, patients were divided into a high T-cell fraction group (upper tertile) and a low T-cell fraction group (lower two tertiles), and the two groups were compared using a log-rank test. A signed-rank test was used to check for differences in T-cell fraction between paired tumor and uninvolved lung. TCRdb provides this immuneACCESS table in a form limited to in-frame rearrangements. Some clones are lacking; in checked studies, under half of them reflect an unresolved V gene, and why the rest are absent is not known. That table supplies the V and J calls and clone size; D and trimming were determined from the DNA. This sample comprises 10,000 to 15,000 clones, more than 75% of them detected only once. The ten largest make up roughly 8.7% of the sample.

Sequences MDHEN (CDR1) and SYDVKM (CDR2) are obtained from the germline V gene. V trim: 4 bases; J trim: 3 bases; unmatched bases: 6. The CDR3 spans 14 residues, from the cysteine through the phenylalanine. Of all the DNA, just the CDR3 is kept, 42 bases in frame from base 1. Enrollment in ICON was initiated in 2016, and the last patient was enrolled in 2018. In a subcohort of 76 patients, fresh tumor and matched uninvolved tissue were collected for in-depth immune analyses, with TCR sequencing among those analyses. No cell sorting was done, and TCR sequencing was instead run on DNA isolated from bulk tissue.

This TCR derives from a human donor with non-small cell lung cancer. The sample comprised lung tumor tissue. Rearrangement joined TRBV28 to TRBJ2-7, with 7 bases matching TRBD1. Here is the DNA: TGTGCCAGCAGTTACCGGGACAGAGACTACGAGCAGTACTTC. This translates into CASSYRDRDYEQYF.